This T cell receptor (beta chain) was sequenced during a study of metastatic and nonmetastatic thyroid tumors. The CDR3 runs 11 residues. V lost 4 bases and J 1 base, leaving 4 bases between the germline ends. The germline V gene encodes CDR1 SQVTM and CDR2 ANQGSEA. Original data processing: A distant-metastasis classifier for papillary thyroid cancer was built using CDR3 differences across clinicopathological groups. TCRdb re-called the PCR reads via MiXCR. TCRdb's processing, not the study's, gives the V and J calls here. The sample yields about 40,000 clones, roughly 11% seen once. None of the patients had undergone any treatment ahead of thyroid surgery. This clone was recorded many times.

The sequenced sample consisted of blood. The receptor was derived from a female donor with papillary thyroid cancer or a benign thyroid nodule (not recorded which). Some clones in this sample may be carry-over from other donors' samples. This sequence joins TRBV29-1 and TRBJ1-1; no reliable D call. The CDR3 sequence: CSVAENTEAFF. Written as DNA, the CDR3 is TGCAGCGTTGCGGAGAACACTGAAGCTTTCTTT.